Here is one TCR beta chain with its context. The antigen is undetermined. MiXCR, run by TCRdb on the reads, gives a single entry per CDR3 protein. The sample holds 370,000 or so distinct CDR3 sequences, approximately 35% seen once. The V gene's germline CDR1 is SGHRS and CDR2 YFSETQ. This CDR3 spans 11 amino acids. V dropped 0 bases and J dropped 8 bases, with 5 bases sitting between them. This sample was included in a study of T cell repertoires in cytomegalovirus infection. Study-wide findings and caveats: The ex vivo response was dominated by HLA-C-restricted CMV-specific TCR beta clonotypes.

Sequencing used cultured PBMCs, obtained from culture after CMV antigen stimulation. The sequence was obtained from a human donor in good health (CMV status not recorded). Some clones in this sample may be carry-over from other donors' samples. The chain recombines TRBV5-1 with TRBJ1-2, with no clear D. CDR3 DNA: TGCGCCAGCAGCTTGGACAAAGGCTACACCTTC. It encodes CASSLDKGYTF.